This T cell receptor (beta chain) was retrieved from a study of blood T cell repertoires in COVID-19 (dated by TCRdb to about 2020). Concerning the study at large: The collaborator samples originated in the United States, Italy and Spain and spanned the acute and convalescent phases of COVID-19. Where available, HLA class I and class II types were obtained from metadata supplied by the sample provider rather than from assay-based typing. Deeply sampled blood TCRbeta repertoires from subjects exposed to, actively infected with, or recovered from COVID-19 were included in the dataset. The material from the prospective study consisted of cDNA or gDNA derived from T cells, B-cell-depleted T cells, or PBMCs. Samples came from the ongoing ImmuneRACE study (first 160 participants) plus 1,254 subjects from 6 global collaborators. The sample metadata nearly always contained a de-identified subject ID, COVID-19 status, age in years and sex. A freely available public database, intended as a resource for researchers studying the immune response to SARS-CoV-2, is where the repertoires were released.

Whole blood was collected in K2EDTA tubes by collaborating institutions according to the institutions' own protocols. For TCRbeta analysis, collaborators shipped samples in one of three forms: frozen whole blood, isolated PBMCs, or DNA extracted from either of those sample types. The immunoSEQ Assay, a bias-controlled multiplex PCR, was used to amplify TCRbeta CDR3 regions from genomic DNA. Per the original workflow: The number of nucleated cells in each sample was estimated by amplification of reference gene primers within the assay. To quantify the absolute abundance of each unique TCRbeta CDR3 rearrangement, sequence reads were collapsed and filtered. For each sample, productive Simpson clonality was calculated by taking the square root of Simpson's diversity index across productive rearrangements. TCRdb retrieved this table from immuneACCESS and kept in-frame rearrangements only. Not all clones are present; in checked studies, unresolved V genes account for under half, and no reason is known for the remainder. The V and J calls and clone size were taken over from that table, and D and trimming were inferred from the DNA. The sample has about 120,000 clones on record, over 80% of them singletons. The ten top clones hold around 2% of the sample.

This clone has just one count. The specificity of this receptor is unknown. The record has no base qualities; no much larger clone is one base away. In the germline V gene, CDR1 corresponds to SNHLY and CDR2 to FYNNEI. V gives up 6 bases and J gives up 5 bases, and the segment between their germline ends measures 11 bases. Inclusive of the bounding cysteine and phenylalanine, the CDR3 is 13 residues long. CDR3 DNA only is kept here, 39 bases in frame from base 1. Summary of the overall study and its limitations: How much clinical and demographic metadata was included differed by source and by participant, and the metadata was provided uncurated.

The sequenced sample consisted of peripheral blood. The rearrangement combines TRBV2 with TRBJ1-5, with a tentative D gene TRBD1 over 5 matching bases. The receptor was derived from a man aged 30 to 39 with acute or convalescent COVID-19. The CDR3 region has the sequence CASREQEDQPQHF. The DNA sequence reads TGTGCCAGCAGAGAACAGGAGGATCAGCCCCAGCATTTT.